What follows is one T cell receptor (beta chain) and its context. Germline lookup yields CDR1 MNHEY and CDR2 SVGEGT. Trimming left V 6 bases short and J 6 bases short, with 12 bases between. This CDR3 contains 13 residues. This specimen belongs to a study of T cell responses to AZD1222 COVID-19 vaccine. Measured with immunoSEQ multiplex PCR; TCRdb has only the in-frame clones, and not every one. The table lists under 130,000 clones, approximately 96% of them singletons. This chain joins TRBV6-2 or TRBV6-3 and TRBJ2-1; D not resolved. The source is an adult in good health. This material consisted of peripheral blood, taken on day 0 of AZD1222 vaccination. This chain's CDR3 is CASSPIYINEQFF. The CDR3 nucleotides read TGTGCCAGCAGCCCCATATATATCAATGAGCAGTTCTTC.